This T cell receptor (beta chain) originates from a study of sequential checkpoint blockade in melanoma. Across the study: First-line arms were nivolumab then ipilimumab, or the reverse, randomized 1:1. Both treatment sequences were followed by maintenance nivolumab.

Only in-frame clones appear in the TCRdb table, and some are missing; sequencing was by immunoSEQ multiplex PCR. This sample has around 9,100 clones, with around three fifths found just once. The germline V and J ends were trimmed by 4 bases and 5 bases, with 16 bases remaining between them. Germline loops: CDR1 SGHRS, CDR2 YFSETQ. This CDR3 contains 16 residues. As to treatment: randomized to nivolumab then ipilimumab (arm A) or the reverse (arm B). DNA-damaging chemotherapy had not been given to any patient beforehand. Live CD3+CD8+ CD19− CD56− cells were sorted from PBMCs. The sample here was CD8+ T cells sorted from blood (inferred from file names), taken from a patient given nivolumab and ipilimumab in sequence. This sequence originates from a human donor with melanoma. The chain joins TRBV5-1 to TRBJ1-6, with D perhaps matching TRBD1 (5 bases). CDR3 loop: CASSLYTGLHNSPLHF. The CDR3 DNA is TGCGCCAGCAGCCTATATACGGGACTTCATAATTCACCCCTCCACTTT.